This is a list of T cell receptor beta chains from one sample in a study of cytomegalovirus exposure and HLA in healthy donors. Clones were read by immunoSEQ multiplex PCR, and TCRdb kept only the in-frame ones, dropping some. The sample lists more than 300,000 clones, 86% occurring once. Sample: PBMCs. The receptors come from a woman aged 18-35 years in good health and CMV-seronegative. Both conserved end residues are part of each CDR3. D genes are given only for firm matches. Clone size is shown for a subset of rows, as once, few, many or a class of expanded clone.

V,length,D,J,size,DNA,CDR3
TRBV2,12,TRBD2,TRBJ2-7,NA,TGTGCCAGCAACCGGGAGGGGTACGAGCAGTACTTC,CASNREGYEQYF
TRBV27,12,NA,TRBJ2-1,NA,TGTGCCAGCAGCGGAGTTTACAATGAGCAGTTCTTC,CASSGVYNEQFF
TRBV2,16,TRBD2,TRBJ2-4,few,TGTGCCAGCAGTGAAGTTCGGGGGGAAGTCAAAAACATTCAGTACTTC,CASSEVRGEVKNIQYF
TRBV4-3,14,TRBD1,TRBJ1-1,NA,TGCGCCAGCACCCAGACAGGGCTTGGCACTGAAGCTTTCTTT,CASTQTGLGTEAFF
TRBV29-1,13,NA,TRBJ2-7,NA,TGCAGCACCACCCGGGGAAGCTCCTACGAGCAGTACTTC,CSTTRGSSYEQYF
TRBV28,15,TRBD1,TRBJ2-7,NA,TGTGCCAGCAGGCCAGGACAGGGGGGCGCCTACGAGCAGTACTTC,CASRPGQGGAYEQYF
TRBV28,15,NA,TRBJ1-5,NA,TGTGCCAGCAGTTGGGGACATAATAGCAATCAGCCCCAGCATTTT,CASSWGHNSNQPQHF
TRBV13,15,TRBD1,TRBJ1-2,NA,TGTGCCAGCAGCTTAGGGGACAGGACCCACTATGGCTACACCTTC,CASSLGDRTHYGYTF
TRBV25-1,14,TRBD1,TRBJ1-5,NA,TGTGCCAGCAGTAACAGGGGGGGCAATCAGCCCCAGCATTTT,CASSNRGGNQPQHF
TRBV11-2,17,NA,TRBJ2-1,NA,TGTGCCAGCAGCTTAGGATTAGGGCGACTACAAGGCCATGAGCAGTTCTTC,CASSLGLGRLQGHEQFF
TRBV9,13,TRBD1,TRBJ2-1,NA,TGTGCCAGCAGCGTAGGGACAGGCAATGAGCAGTTCTTC,CASSVGTGNEQFF
TRBV18,14,NA,TRBJ1-1,NA,TGTGCCAGCTCACCGACAGTCATGAACACTGAAGCTTTCTTT,CASSPTVMNTEAFF
TRBV25-1,12,NA,TRBJ2-7,NA,TGTGCCAGCAGAGGACAGAACAACGAGCAGTACTTC,CASRGQNNEQYF
TRBV7-2,15,NA,TRBJ1-5,NA,TGTGCCAGCAGCTTAGGTATTCAGGGGAATCAGCCCCAGCATTTT,CASSLGIQGNQPQHF
TRBV2,13,NA,TRBJ1-1,NA,TGTGCCAGCACGGAGGATGAGAACACTGAAGCTTTCTTT,CASTEDENTEAFF
TRBV6-1,13,NA,TRBJ2-7,NA,TGTGCCAGCAGTGAAGGGGCGCCTTACGAGCAGTACTTC,CASSEGAPYEQYF
TRBV18,15,TRBD2,TRBJ2-1,once,TGTGCCAGCGACACCCAGCGGGAGGGCTACAATGAGCAGTTCTTC,CASDTQREGYNEQFF
TRBV28,13,NA,TRBJ1-5,NA,TGTGCCAGCAGTCCTTTCCCCAATCAGCCCCAGCATTTT,CASSPFPNQPQHF
TRBV29-1,14,NA,TRBJ2-3,NA,TGCAGCGTTGATGTGTCGGGGAACACAGATACGCAGTATTTT,CSVDVSGNTDTQYF
TRBV9,13,TRBD2,TRBJ2-7,NA,TGTGCCAGCAGCCCCATGACTAGCGACGAGCAGTACTTC,CASSPMTSDEQYF
TRBV4-3,15,NA,TRBJ2-5,NA,TGCGCCAGCAGCCACGAAATTCGTTTAGAGGAGACCCAGTACTTC,CASSHEIRLEETQYF
TRBV10-3,15,TRBD1,TRBJ1-5,NA,TGTGCCATCAGTGAGCAGGGGGCAGGCAATCAGCCCCAGCATTTT,CAISEQGAGNQPQHF